The next 26 T cell receptor beta chains were all read from a single sample in a study of T-cell memory formation after mild COVID-19. MiXCR, applied by TCRdb to the 5' RACE reads, yields one record per CDR3 protein. The table shows 140,000 to 150,000 distinct CDR3 sequences, with 15% to 20% occurring only once. Sequenced input: PBMCs or a T cell subset sorted from them (not recorded which). Every receptor here comes from an adult woman who had mild COVID-19 (a few samples of this study predate the infection). Cell type and time point are not known.

V usage is TRBV9 and J usage is TRBJ1-4, with 10 bases that match TRBD1. The V and J ends lost 4 bases and 9 bases, in that order; junction bases with no gene match: 6. Germline CDR1 SGDLS, CDR2 YYNGEE. The CDR3 loop spans 14 amino acids. CDR3 bases: TGTGCCAGCAGCTCGGGAGACAGGGGGCAAAAACTGTTTTTT. This sequence encodes CASSSGDRGQKLFF.

This clonotype turned up a few times. V is TRBV7-2 and J is TRBJ2-3, with a possible D match to TRBD1 (6 bases). The ends were cut back, 5 bases at V and 5 bases at J, with 11 bases in the middle. This CDR3 region has 13 residues. The germline CDR1 and CDR2 sequences are SGHTA and FQGNSA. CDR3 protein: CASSQQGGDTQYF. CDR3 DNA: TGTGCCAGCAGCCAACAGGGCGGAGATACGCAGTATTTT.

This rearrangement joins TRBV7-9 to TRBJ2-3, with D possibly being TRBD2 (6 bases). The CDR3 sequence is 15 residues long. The V gene's germline CDR1 is SEHNR and CDR2 FQNEAQ (reference sequence). The ends were cut back, 6 bases at V and 0 bases at J, with 13 bases in the middle. The CDR3 spells CASSTGVSSTDTQYF. CDR3 bases: TGTGCCAGCAGTACGGGGGTTTCTAGCACAGATACGCAGTATTTT.

The V and J genes are TRBV5-1 and TRBJ2-1, with TRBD1 matching 8 bases. V lost 0 bases and J lost 5; bases outside the gene matches: 4. Germline loops: CDR1 SGHRS, CDR2 YFSETQ. The CDR3 consists of 15 residues. The CDR3 DNA reads as TGCGCCAGCAGCTTGGGACAGGGGCCCCACAATGAGCAGTTCTTC. As protein: CASSLGQGPHNEQFF.

This chain links TRBV7-9 with TRBJ2-7, with a weak D call TRBD1 (6 bases). V dropped 2 bases and J dropped 5 bases, with 16 bases sitting between them. The length of the CDR3 is 15 residues. Germline CDR1 reads SEHNR; CDR2 reads FQNEAQ (reference sequence). CDR3 protein: CASSLQQGYLDEQYF. The DNA of the CDR3 is TGTGCCAGCAGCTTACAACAGGGTTATCTGGACGAGCAGTACTTC.

This clonotype was recorded a few times. The chain joins TRBV4-1 to TRBJ1-5, with a weak D call TRBD1 (5 bases). CDR1 is MGHRA and CDR2 is YSYEKL in the germline V gene. The CDR3 has 14 amino acids. The V end was cut by 4 bases, the J end by 3 bases, with 10 bases between. The CDR3 nucleotides read TGCGCCAGCAGCCGACGACAGAACAATCAGCCCCAGCATTTT. Amino acid sequence: CASSRRQNNQPQHF.

This clonotype appeared a few times. This CDR3 is CASRGSGRNYEQYF. The CDR3 nucleotides are TGTGCCAGCAGAGGAAGCGGGAGGAACTACGAGCAGTACTTC. The V call is TRBV6-6, the J call TRBJ2-7; 9 bases agree with TRBD2. V lost 6 bases and J lost 3; bases outside the gene matches: 6. This CDR3 contains 14 residues. CDR1 and CDR2 from the germline V gene are MNHNY and SVGAGI (reference sequence).

This clonotype came up a few times. The chain combines TRBV30 with TRBJ1-1, with 7 bases aligning to TRBD1. Germline CDR1 GTSNPN, CDR2 SVGIG (reference sequence). With V trimmed by 5 bases and J by 2 bases, 8 bases remained unmatched. This CDR3 is 14 amino acids long. The CDR3 here is CAWDPGTANTEAFF. The CDR3 nucleotides are TGTGCCTGGGACCCCGGGACAGCTAACACTGAAGCTTTCTTT.

V is TRBV20-1 and J is TRBJ1-5; D is uncertain. This CDR3 is 15 amino acids long. The germline CDR1 and CDR2 sequences are DFQATT and SNEGSKA (reference sequence). Trimming took off 5 bases at V and 1 base at J, with 15 bases between the two ends. CDR3 loop: CSALNPRSSNQPQHF. CDR3 nucleotides: TGCAGTGCTCTCAATCCCAGGAGCAGCAATCAGCCCCAGCATTTT.

This clonotype has just a few counts. The chain uses TRBV12-3 or TRBV12-4 and TRBJ2-1; TRBD2 aligns across 8 bases. This CDR3 spans 16 amino acids. V trimming: 3 bases; J trimming: 3 bases; junction bases outside the gene matches: 7. CDR3 amino acids: CASSFGRGGLYNEQFF. CDR3 nucleotide sequence: TGTGCCAGCAGTTTCGGTCGCGGGGGGCTCTACAATGAGCAGTTCTTC.

This clonotype was observed a handful of times. J is TRBJ1-6 and V is TRBV7-8; D is ambiguous. Trimming pared 5 bases from V and 0 bases from J, leaving 11 bases between. CDR1 is SGHVS, CDR2 FQNEAQ, per germline. The CDR3 sequence is 16 residues long. CDR3 sequence: CASSPLESSYNSPLHF. In DNA form, the CDR3 reads TGTGCCAGCAGCCCATTGGAGAGCTCCTATAATTCACCCCTCCACTTT.

The gene calls are TRBV20-1 and TRBJ1-2; a weak D match, TRBD1 (5 bases). Looked up from germline, CDR1 is DFQATT and CDR2 is SNEGSKA (reference sequence). With 6 bases removed from V and 2 bases from J, the gap between germline ends came to 13 bases. CDR3 length equals 13 residues. CDR3 nucleotides: TGCAGTGCCCGGGACTGGGCGAACTATGGCTACACCTTC. This codes for CSARDWANYGYTF.

The chain combines TRBV12-3 or TRBV12-4 with TRBJ1-2, with 8 bases fitting TRBD1. The length of the CDR3 is 15 residues. The ends lost 5 bases at V and 4 bases at J; junction bases unmatched: 9. The CDR3 sequence: CASSTSGTGTYGYTF. CDR3 nucleotide sequence: TGTGCCAGCAGTACGTCCGGGACAGGCACCTATGGCTACACCTTC.

This clonotype occurred a few times. The J gene is TRBJ2-2, the V gene TRBV7-9; D remains unclear. The CDR3 loop spans 14 amino acids. Trimming removed 7 bases at V and 6 bases at J, with 15 bases between. Germline values: CDR1 SEHNR, CDR2 FQNEAQ (reference sequence). The CDR3 reads CASNRLVEAGELFF. DNA for the CDR3: TGTGCCAGCAACCGTCTGGTTGAGGCCGGGGAGCTGTTTTTT.

The chain carries TRBV5-1 and TRBJ2-7; 9 bases match TRBD1. The CDR3 is 14 residues long. Germline CDR1 reads SGHRS; CDR2 reads YFSETQ. After removal of 3 bases from V and 9 bases from J, the junction contained 10 bases not matched to a gene. CDR3 sequence: CASSSDRGGSRQYF. The CDR3 coding sequence is TGCGCCAGCAGCTCCGACAGGGGGGGGTCGCGGCAGTACTTC.

This clonotype was seen only a few times. This rearrangement joins TRBV6-5 to TRBJ2-7; D possibly corresponds to TRBD2 (5 bases). Germline CDR1 MNHEY, CDR2 SVGAGI. V was cut by 10 bases and J by 4 bases, with 14 bases left in between. This CDR3 comprises 12 residues. CDR3 sequence reads: CATHGGPYEQYF. The CDR3 region has the DNA TGTGCCACCCACGGAGGCCCTTACGAGCAGTACTTC.

This clonotype was counted a few times. The rearrangement links TRBV9 to TRBJ2-5; 8 bases map to TRBD2. This CDR3 region has 16 residues. Germline V lookup: CDR1 SGDLS, CDR2 YYNGEE. The V segment lost 4 bases and the J segment 5 bases; nucleotides outside the gene matches: 13. CDR3 residues: CASSRSRRGGGETQYF. CDR3 sequence (DNA): TGTGCCAGCAGCCGCTCTAGGCGGGGCGGGGGGGAGACCCAGTACTTC.

This clonotype was seen a few times. This chain links TRBV5-6 with TRBJ2-7; the D gene is possibly TRBD2 (5 bases). The V end was cut by 5 bases, the J end by 7 bases, with 19 bases between. Germline V lookup: CDR1 SGHDT, CDR2 YYEEEE. The CDR3 contains 14 residues. The CDR3 DNA reads TGTGCCAGCAGGATGCGGACGGCGGGTCGGGAGCAGTACTTC. This codes for CASRMRTAGREQYF.

This clonotype was counted at least ten times. This sequence joins TRBV7-2 and TRBJ2-1, with TRBD2 matching 8 bases. Germline CDR1 and CDR2: SGHTA and FQGNSA. The CDR3 covers 14 residues. With 7 bases clipped from V and 5 bases from J, the junction kept 7 bases outside the gene matches. CDR3 region: CASTGRARDNEQFF. DNA for the CDR3: TGTGCCAGCACCGGGAGGGCCCGGGACAATGAGCAGTTCTTC.

The genes are TRBV7-8 and TRBJ2-4, with 9 nucleotides matching TRBD2. This CDR3 contains 16 residues. Trimming took 5 bases from V and 0 from J; bases not matched to a gene: 5. Per germline, CDR1 SGHVS and CDR2 FQNEAQ. For the CDR3, the DNA is TGTGCCAGCAGCCAGACTAGCGGCGGAGCCAAAAACATTCAGTACTTC. It translates to CASSQTSGGAKNIQYF.

V and J are TRBV12-3 or TRBV12-4 and TRBJ1-1; 7 bases agree with TRBD1. This CDR3 spans 14 amino acids. Trimming cost V 8 bases and J 4 bases; bases outside gene matches: 10. The CDR3 DNA reads as TGTGCCAGCGGGGAACAGGGGTTGGGCACTGAAGCTTTCTTT. Residues: CASGEQGLGTEAFF.

The table lists this clonotype with a few counts. The chain combines TRBV5-1 with TRBJ1-2; 7 bases line up with TRBD1. This CDR3 has 13 amino acids. Germline-derived CDR1 and CDR2 are SGHRS and YFSETQ. Losses at the gene ends were 4 bases for V and 6 bases for J; bases not matched to a gene: 6. The CDR3 coding sequence is TGCGCCAGCAGCCCGGGGACAGTCGATGGCTACACCTTC. It specifies CASSPGTVDGYTF.

For this clonotype: Germline and junction disagree at one end, which may indicate a read error. The rearrangement uses TRBV4-1 and TRBJ1-2; D gene ambiguous. CDR3 length: 13 amino acids. Looked up from germline, CDR1 is MGHRA and CDR2 is YSYEKL. The CDR3 loop reads CASSGYSNCGYTF. CDR3 bases: TGCGCCAGCAGCGGGTATTCTAACTGTGGCTACACCTTC.

The V call is TRBV29-1, the J call TRBJ2-3, with 8 nucleotides matching TRBD2. Germline V lookup: CDR1 SQVTM, CDR2 ANQGSEA. This CDR3 spans 15 amino acids. The J segment lost 2 bases and the V segment lost 4 bases, leaving 8 bases of the junction unmatched. CDR3 nucleotide sequence: TGCAGCGTTGCTAAGGCGGGAGGAACCACAGATACGCAGTATTTT. Amino acid sequence: CSVAKAGGTTDTQYF.

This clonotype was observed a few times. In DNA form, the CDR3 reads TGTGCCAGCAGTGAGATGGTCACCTCTGGGGCCAACGTCCTGACTTTC. Protein product: CASSEMVTSGANVLTF. V gene TRBV6-1 combines with J gene TRBJ2-6; no clear D. Trimming took off 3 bases at V and 0 bases at J, with 9 bases between the two ends. The CDR3 covers 16 residues. Germline CDR1 reads MNHNS; CDR2 reads SASEGT.

The genes are TRBV24-1 and TRBJ2-3; no firm D call. CDR3 length equals 17 residues. V was trimmed by 4 bases and J by 7 bases, leaving 23 bases between them. Germline V gene lookup returns CDR1 KGHDR and CDR2 SFDVKD. CDR3 in DNA: TGTGCCACCAGTGACTTCAGTTGGACGGAAGCCCCGAATACGCAGTATTTT. Its translation is CATSDFSWTEAPNTQYF.